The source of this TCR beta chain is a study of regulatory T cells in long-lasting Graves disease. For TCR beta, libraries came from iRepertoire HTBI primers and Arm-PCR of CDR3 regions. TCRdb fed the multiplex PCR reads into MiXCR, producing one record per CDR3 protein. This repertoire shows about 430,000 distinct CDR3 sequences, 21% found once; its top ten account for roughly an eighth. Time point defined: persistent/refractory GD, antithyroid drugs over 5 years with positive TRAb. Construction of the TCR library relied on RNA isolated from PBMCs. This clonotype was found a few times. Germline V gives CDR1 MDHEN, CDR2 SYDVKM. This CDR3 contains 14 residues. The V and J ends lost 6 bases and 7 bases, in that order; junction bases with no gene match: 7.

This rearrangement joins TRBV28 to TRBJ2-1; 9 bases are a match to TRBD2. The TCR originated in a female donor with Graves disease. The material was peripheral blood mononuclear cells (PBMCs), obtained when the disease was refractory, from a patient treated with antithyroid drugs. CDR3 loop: CASRGLAPRNEQFF. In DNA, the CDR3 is TGTGCCAGCAGGGGACTAGCCCCTAGGAATGAGCAGTTCTTC.